The 5 T cell receptor beta chains below come from one sample, sequenced in a study of CD8+ T cells in alopecia areata. TCR sequencing used cDNA made by reverse transcription of extracted RNA. Here immunoSEQ multiplex PCR was the method, and the copy in TCRdb shows in-frame clones only, minus some. The sample holds 270,000 or so clones, roughly 64% seen once. The treatment: oral pan-JAK inhibitor, 5-10 mg twice daily. The sequencing used CD4+ T cells sorted from blood, collected at week 24, from a patient treated with tofacitinib. The receptors originated from a human donor with alopecia areata.

The V call is TRBV2, the J call TRBJ2-3; D unclear. This CDR3 comprises 13 residues. Germline CDR1 and CDR2: SNHLY and FYNNEI. V dropped 7 bases and J dropped 4 bases, with 12 bases sitting between them. CDR3 amino acids: CASKGGLADTQYF. The CDR3 DNA follows: TGTGCCAGCAAGGGTGGGTTGGCAGATACGCAGTATTTT.

This clone was seen more than once but under ten times. The rearrangement joins TRBV25-1 to TRBJ2-7, with 10 bases identical to TRBD1. The germline gives CDR1 MGHDK, CDR2 SYGVNS. The CDR3 has 14 residues. V was pared by 3 bases and J by 4 bases, with 3 bases of the junction left unmatched. The CDR3 nucleotides are TGTGCCAGCAGTGACCTGGACAGGGGGTACGAGCAGTACTTC. It encodes CASSDLDRGYEQYF.

The V and J genes are TRBV6-5 and TRBJ2-1, with TRBD2 matching over 9 bases. The germline V gene has CDR1 MNHEY and CDR2 SVGAGI. Trimming took 7 bases from V and 7 from J; bases not matched to a gene: 8. This CDR3 comprises 14 residues. CDR3 bases: TGTGCCAGCAAGGGAGCGGGGGGTAAGAATGAGCAGTTCTTC. This gives the protein CASKGAGGKNEQFF.

This clone appeared a few times. The chain has TRBV2 and TRBJ1-6, with TRBD1 matching 9 bases. The junction had 7 bases not matched to a gene; V was cut back by 6 bases and J by 10 bases. The germline V gene encodes CDR1 SNHLY and CDR2 FYNNEI. The CDR3 runs to 14 residues. CDR3 in amino acids: CASRPGQGPSPLHF. The CDR3 DNA sequence: TGTGCCAGCAGGCCGGGACAGGGTCCCTCACCCCTCCACTTT.

The chain joins TRBV27 to TRBJ2-5; 12 nucleotides agree with TRBD2. The germline CDR1 and CDR2 sequences are MNHEY and SMNVEV (reference sequence). CDR3 size: 14 residues. V lost 7 bases and J lost 1; bases outside the gene matches: 1. CDR3 in DNA: TGTGCCAGCACGACTAGCGGGAGCCAAGAGACCCAGTACTTC. The encoded protein is CASTTSGSQETQYF.